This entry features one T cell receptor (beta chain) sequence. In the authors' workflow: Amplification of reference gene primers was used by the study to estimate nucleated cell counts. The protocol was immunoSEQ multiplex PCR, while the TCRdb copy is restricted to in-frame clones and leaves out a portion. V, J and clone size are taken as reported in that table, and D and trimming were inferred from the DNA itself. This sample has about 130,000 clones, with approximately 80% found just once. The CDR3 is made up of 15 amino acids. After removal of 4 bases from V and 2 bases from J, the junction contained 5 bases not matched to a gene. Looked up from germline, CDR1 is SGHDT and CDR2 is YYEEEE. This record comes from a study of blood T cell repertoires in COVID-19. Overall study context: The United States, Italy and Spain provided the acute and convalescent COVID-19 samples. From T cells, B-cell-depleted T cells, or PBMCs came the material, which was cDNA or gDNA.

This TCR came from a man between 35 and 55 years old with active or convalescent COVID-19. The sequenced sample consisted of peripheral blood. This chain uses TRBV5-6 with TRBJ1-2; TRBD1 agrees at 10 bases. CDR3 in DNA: TGTGCCAGCAGCCTGGGACAGGGGTCGAACTATGGCTACACCTTC. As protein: CASSLGQGSNYGYTF.